Here is one T cell receptor beta chain with its context. The specificity of this receptor is unknown. The data derive from a study of CXCR3-negative and CXCR3-positive naive CD8 T cells (dated by TCRdb to about 2019). With regard to the full study: In total, 120 million to 150 million TRB reads were obtained, which works out to roughly 1.5 +/- 0.3 million reads per library. Diversity and physicochemical repertoire analyses were performed on about a dozen donors pooled from two independent experiments. TRBV-TRBJ cluster analysis included naive subsets from five or six donors and memory cells from 3 donors.

The instrument was a NextSeq 550. The Human TCR Profiling Kit (MiLaboratory) was used to make UMI-labeled 5' RACE TRB cDNA libraries. cDNA synthesis used the entire amount of extracted RNA, and PCR amplification then used the entire amount of cDNA produced. The libraries were made side by side, with each library going through the same number of PCR cycles. From the authors' description of their analysis: With a minimum of two reads required per UMI, MIGEC and MiXCR pulled out about 52,000 +/- 9,100 unique UMI-labeled TRB cDNA molecules from each library. An average of roughly 40,000 +/- 10,000 functional in-frame TRB CDR3 nucleotide clonotypes without stop codons was found per library. After downsampling to 5000 UMI-labeled TRB molecules per sample, diversity metrics such as normalized Shannon-Wiener and Chao1 were calculated in VDJtools. VDJtools computed clonotype-size-weighted physicochemical properties of the central five CDR3 residues: interaction energy, strength, volume and Kidera factor 4. Each entry corresponds to one CDR3 protein sequence from reads that TCRdb reprocessed, and DNA is not given. TCRdb, rather than the study authors, made the V and J calls. The table for this sample lists about 130,000 distinct CDR3 sequences. Around 0.5% of the sample rests with the top ten.

For each CD8+ T cell subset, flow sorting was done in triplicate, and some 300,000 cells per subset went directly into RLT lysis buffer. Naive CD8+ T cells were defined stringently as CD45RO-CCR7+CD27+CD95- to exclude memory contaminants. Using standard density gradient centrifugation, peripheral blood mononuclear cells were isolated from buffy coats. Naive CXCR3-negative and CXCR3-positive CD8+ T cells were flow-sorted on a FACSAria III. Total RNA was extracted from sorted cells with an RNeasy Mini Kit. Study-wide conclusions, independent of this receptor: Compared with CXCR3-negative naive cells, CXCR3-positive naive cells had TRB CDR3s with higher hydrophobicity (lower Kidera factor 4), lower energy, and higher strength and volume indices. Repertoire diversity was comparably high in both naive subsets but much lower in memory CD8+ T cells. Freshly isolated PBMCs were used for most assays because CXCR3 expression partially decreased after cryopreservation. Surface CD5, linked to self-reactivity in mice, was comparable between naive subsets; TCR interaction strength was therefore also inferred from TRB CDR3 physicochemical properties. Naive CXCR3-negative and CXCR3-positive cells from the same donor showed similar TRBV-TRBJ usage, whereas memory cells showed distinct patterns.

Taken from the germline V gene (reference sequence), the CDR1 and CDR2 loops are SEHNR and FQNEAQ. Counted from cysteine to phenylalanine, this CDR3 has 18 amino acids. The nucleotide record is missing. The source of this sequence is a human donor in good health. Some clones in this sample may be carry-over from other donors' samples. This chain is built from TRBV7-9 and TRBJ1-1; TCRdb outputs TRBD1, but without DNA this stays unchecked. The sequenced sample consisted of naive CXCR3- CD8+ T cells from blood. The sample's cell subset or site label, in plain terms: CD45RO-CCR7+CD27+CD95- naive CD8+ T cells lacking CXCR3 (TNR3-). The CDR3 is CASSSRRTGHSENTEAFF.